This TCR beta chain was observed in a study of CD4 T cell repertoires in COVID-19. Study context: CFSE-low cells expanded 10 to 11 days with IL-2, then restimulated with other coronavirus spikes.

V shed 6 bases, J shed 3 bases, and the junction held 8 bases outside the gene matches. The CDR3 has 15 residues. Germline assignment: CDR1 MNHEY and CDR2 SVGAGI. Broader study findings: Several top expanded SARS-CoV-2-reactive clonotypes were shared by two or three memory subsets.

On this clone: Its antigen remains unidentified.

Donors had recovered from mild-to-severe COVID-19. The memory T cells were sequenced right after ex vivo isolation, without culture. Clones were sequenced by immunoSEQ multiplex PCR, and TCRdb holds only the in-frame ones, with some missing. The sample contains tens of thousands of clones, roughly 80% of which appear only once. This TCR came from a human donor who had COVID-19. V gene TRBV6-5 combines with J gene TRBJ2-3, with 8 bases aligning to TRBD2. Here the sequenced sample was CD4+ T cells from peripheral blood, taken after recovery from COVID-19. The CDR3 nucleotides read TGTGCCAGCAGAAGCGGGGGCCAGGGAACAGATACGCAGTATTTT. Residues: CASRSGGQGTDTQYF.